These 17 T cell receptor beta chains were all obtained from the same sample, sequenced in a study of T cell repertoires in cytomegalovirus infection. One entry per CDR3 protein results from TCRdb running MiXCR on the reads. The sample lists under 95,000 distinct CDR3 sequences; around 49% were seen once. These receptors have no identified antigens. This material consisted of CD8+ T cells from cultured PBMCs, taken from culture after CMV antigen stimulation. The receptors originated from a human donor in good health (CMV status not recorded). Some clones in this sample may be carry-over from other donors' samples.

The chain carries TRBV11-2 and TRBJ2-4; 8 nucleotides align to TRBD1. Germline V gene lookup returns CDR1 SGHAT and CDR2 FQNNGV. J was trimmed by 3 bases and V by 0 bases; bases with no gene match: 13. The CDR3 runs to 19 residues. The CDR3 region is CASSLDLRRRQGNKNIQYF. In nucleotides, the CDR3 is TGTGCCAGCAGCTTAGATCTCCGACGGAGACAGGGGAACAAAAACATTCAGTACTTC.

This clonotype has only a few counts. This chain joins TRBV7-2 and TRBJ2-7; D perhaps matches TRBD1 (6 bases). The germline CDR1 and CDR2 sequences are SGHTA and FQGNSA. CDR3 length: 14 residues. The ends were cut back, 5 bases at V and 3 bases at J, with 14 bases in the middle. CDR3 nucleotides: TGTGCCAGCAGCCCGACAGGTCGCCTCTACGAGCAGTACTTC. The encoded protein is CASSPTGRLYEQYF.

The chain has TRBV27 and TRBJ2-7; D unclear. The CDR3 runs 15 residues. V was shortened by 2 bases and J by 2 bases, with 13 bases between the two germline ends. CDR1 and CDR2 from the germline V gene are MNHEY and SMNVEV (reference sequence). CDR3 in DNA: TGTGCCAGCAGTTTAGGGCAGTCCCTGGCCTACGAGCAGTACTTC. Its translation: CASSLGQSLAYEQYF.

CDR3 bases: TGTGCCAGCAGCCGCATGGGTCGGGTTAATGAAAAACTGTTTTTT. Encoded protein: CASSRMGRVNEKLFF. V is TRBV27 and J is TRBJ1-4; no reliable D call. V lost 6 bases to trimming and J lost 4 bases, with 15 bases between them. Germline assignment: CDR1 MNHEY and CDR2 SMNVEV (reference sequence). The CDR3 has 15 residues.

There are a few counts of this clonotype. The gene calls are TRBV27 and TRBJ2-7; 11 bases align to TRBD2. CDR1 MNHEY and CDR2 SMNVEV come from the germline V gene (reference sequence). V lost 4 bases, J lost 5 bases, and 7 bases stayed unmatched. This CDR3 has 15 residues. The CDR3 DNA reads TGTGCCAGCAGTTCCTCTCTAGCGGGAGGTGACGAGCAGTACTTC. It encodes CASSSSLAGGDEQYF.

V gene TRBV7-9 combines with J gene TRBJ2-2, with D perhaps matching TRBD2 (5 bases). V was pared by 11 bases and J by 3 bases, with 13 bases between. Germline V lookup: CDR1 SEHNR, CDR2 FQNEAQ (reference sequence). The CDR3 consists of 13 residues. In nucleotides, the CDR3 is TGTGCCGGGAGCGAGTCGGACACCGGGGAGCTGTTTTTT. As protein: CAGSESDTGELFF. Variable domain in full (rest from reference TRBV7-9 and TRBJ2-2): DTGVSQNPRHKITKRGQNVTFRCDPISEHNRLYWYRQTLGQGPEFLTYFQNEAQLEKSRLLSDRFSAERPKGSFSTLEIQRTEQGDSAMYLCAGSESDTGELFFGEGSRLTVL.

The chain combines TRBV18 with TRBJ1-6, with D possibly TRBD1 on 6 matching bases. CDR3 size: 21 residues. From germline, CDR1 is KGHSH and CDR2 LQKENI. V gave up 3 bases and J gave up 0 bases, with 24 bases separating them. The DNA for the CDR3 is TGTGCCAGCTCACCTCATGCTAAAAACCGGGACACGTCCTCCTATAATTCACCCCTCCACTTT. This encodes CASSPHAKNRDTSSYNSPLHF.

As regards this clonotype: At one end, the junction sequence differs from germline, possibly due to a read error. The rearrangement joins TRBV5-3 to TRBJ1-1; D remains unclear. TRBV5-3 is sorted into the ORF group, with uncertain function. The length of the CDR3 is 14 residues. This CDR3 reads CASSLDVVNTEAFF. CDR3 in DNA: TGTGCCAGCAGCTTGGATGTGGTGAACACTGAAGCTTTCTTT.

The chain combines TRBV12-3 or TRBV12-4 with TRBJ1-2; 9 nucleotides match TRBD1. Germline trimming cut 3 bases from V and 4 bases from J; bases unmatched to any gene: 9. The CDR3 runs to 16 residues. The CDR3 bases are TGTGCCAGCAGTTTTCGACAGGGGGTTACATCCTATGGCTACACCTTC. It translates to CASSFRQGVTSYGYTF.

J is TRBJ2-7 and V is TRBV5-1; D not resolved. Trimming removed 0 bases at V and 2 bases at J, with 9 bases between. Per germline, CDR1 SGHRS and CDR2 YFSETQ. This CDR3 comprises 14 residues. The CDR3 DNA reads TGCGCCAGCAGCTTGGATGTCCGTCCCTACGAGCAGTACTTC. The encoded protein is CASSLDVRPYEQYF.

This chain uses TRBV6-1 with TRBJ2-7; no definite D call. The CDR3 loop spans 13 amino acids. Germline V gives CDR1 MNHNS, CDR2 SASEGT. The V end was cut by 2 bases, the J end by 0 bases, with 5 bases between. The CDR3 region is CASSETLSYEQYF. The CDR3 bases are TGTGCCAGCAGTGAAACCCTCTCCTACGAGCAGTACTTC.

The rearrangement joins TRBV7-8 to TRBJ2-2, with TRBD2 identical over 12 bases. Germline CDR1 reads SGHVS; CDR2 reads FQNEAQ. V lost 5 bases to trimming and J lost 5 bases; unmatched junction nucleotides: 6. There are 16 residues in the CDR3. CDR3 in amino acids: CASSLTSGRGTGELFF. The CDR3 DNA reads TGTGCCAGCAGCCTGACTAGCGGGAGAGGTACCGGGGAGCTGTTTTTT.

Concerning this clonotype: This may come from a read error, since a much larger clone is one base off. J is TRBJ1-1 and V is TRBV7-2; D perhaps matches TRBD1 (5 bases). The germline CDR1 and CDR2 sequences are SGHTA and FQGNSA. This CDR3 spans 18 amino acids. Here the CDR3 reads CASSLWPRGEGLNTEPFF. The CDR3 DNA follows: TGTGCCAGCAGCTTATGGCCCAGAGGGGAGGGCCTGAACACTGAACCTTTCTTT.

The rearrangement joins TRBV7-6 to TRBJ2-2; D possibly matches TRBD1 or TRBD2 (6 bases each). The germline CDR1 and CDR2 sequences are SGHVS and FNYEAQ. There are 16 residues in the CDR3. V lost 8 bases to trimming and J lost 2 bases, with 18 bases between them. DNA of the CDR3: TGTGCCAGCTCCGCGCCCGGAGGGACAAACACCGGGGAGCTGTTTTTT. Translation: CASSAPGGTNTGELFF.

This chain links TRBV6-4 with TRBJ1-2; D may be TRBD1 (5 bases). CDR1 is MRHNA, CDR2 SNTAGT, per germline. The CDR3 runs 16 residues. Trimming removed 2 bases at V and 6 bases at J, with 19 bases between. The CDR3 coding sequence is TGTGCCAGCAGTGACACCCCGAGGCTGGGAGGGGATGGCTACACCTTC. Its protein product is CASSDTPRLGGDGYTF.

This clonotype was seen only a few times. The rearrangement joins TRBV7-2 to TRBJ1-4, with 8 positions matching TRBD1. CDR3 length: 15 amino acids. Germline loops: CDR1 SGHTA, CDR2 FQGNSA. V dropped 5 bases and J dropped 6; count of bases not matched to a gene: 8. This CDR3 is CASSPSGQGDEKLFF. The CDR3 nucleotides read TGTGCCAGCAGCCCTTCCGGACAGGGTGATGAAAAACTGTTTTTT.

This chain connects TRBV20-1 to TRBJ1-5; 7 bases align to TRBD1. Germline V lookup: CDR1 DFQATT, CDR2 SNEGSKA (reference sequence). The junction had 12 bases not matched to a gene; V was cut back by 3 bases and J by 4 bases. This CDR3 comprises 16 residues. In nucleotides, the CDR3 is TGCAGTGCTAGTGCCGGGACAGAGGGCCGAAATCAGCCCCAGCATTTT. Its translation: CSASAGTEGRNQPQHF.